The clone carrying this T cell receptor beta chain was observed a single time. What it recognizes is unknown. The repertoire was sequenced with immunoSEQ multiplex PCR; TCRdb's copy has only in-frame clones and lacks some. The top ten clones hold over 9% of a sample with about 97,000 clones, over 80% of them seen once. The sample originates from a study of PD-1 blockade in classical Hodgkin lymphoma. Study-level results: For complete responders, baseline diversity was comparable to that of newly diagnosed patients.

This CDR3 is 13 amino acids long. CDR1 is SQVTM and CDR2 is ANQGSEA in the germline V gene. Trimming took 4 bases from V and 5 from J, leaving 15 bases between them. No patient escaped relapse after autologous stem cell transplantation, and brentuximab vedotin exposure varied. V gene TRBV29-1 combines with J gene TRBJ2-7; D possibly corresponds to TRBD2 (6 bases). The source is a human donor with classical Hodgkin lymphoma. Specimen: peripheral blood mononuclear cells (PBMCs), collected at baseline. The CDR3 DNA reads as TGCAGCGTTGGGACCGGGGGTGTCGACGAGCAGTACTTC. Protein: CSVGTGGVDEQYF.